The rows below give T cell receptor beta chains drawn from one sample of a study of blood T cell repertoires in COVID-19. The method was immunoSEQ multiplex PCR; TCRdb's version includes in-frame clones alone and lacks a portion of them. In the table there are nearly 350,000 clones, about 90% of which are singletons. The specimen sequenced was PBMCs or T cells enriched from blood (not recorded which). The receptors shown here come from a woman in her twenties or thirties who had recovered from COVID-19. Both conserved end residues are trimmed from each CDR3.

j_call,v_call,cdr3_aa
TRBJ2-7,TRBV28,ASRGQFSSYEQY
TRBJ2-1,TRBV7-9,ASSSNDNYNEQF
TRBJ2-2,TRBV28,ASSSPPDRAGELF
TRBJ1-3,TRBV19,ASSISVPRRASGNTIY
TRBJ2-1,TRBV19,ASSISGTSGGLYNEQF
TRBJ2-1,TRBV28,ASNAPRGEQF
TRBJ2-5,TRBV30,AWAKTGQETQY
TRBJ1-6,TRBV5-1,ASSLRAQGVSSYNSPLH
TRBJ2-5,TRBV3-1/TRBV3-2,ASSPSQSQETQY
TRBJ1-2,TRBV5-1,ASSLTPPEDYGYT
TRBJ2-1,TRBV5-4,ASSLAGTNNEQF
TRBJ1-1,TRBV5-8,ASPNPRGRLTEAF
TRBJ2-1,TRBV14,ASSQDISLNYNEQF
TRBJ1-2,TRBV3-1/TRBV3-2,ASSRGGTAFDYT
TRBJ2-7,TRBV5-4,ASSWDRASEQY
TRBJ2-1,TRBV5-1,ASSFGGALENEQF
TRBJ1-2,TRBV27,ASSRRRSTENYGYT
TRBJ1-4,TRBV3-1/TRBV3-2,ASSQDQGRGISNEKLF
TRBJ2-7,TRBV14,ASSPLGGGSSYEQY
TRBJ1-1,TRBV7-8,ASSASTGAGEAF
TRBJ1-5,TRBV7-9,ASSLSGGNQPQH
TRBJ2-5,TRBV14,ASSLPFQAGGAETQY
TRBJ2-7,TRBV9,ASTTDRDGDYEQY
TRBJ1-6,TRBV2,ASRTFRTGQGSPLH
TRBJ2-1,TRBV11-2,ASSLGAGGPYNEQF
TRBJ1-5,TRBV9,ASSVGATNQPQH